The 30 T cell receptor beta chains below come from one sample, sequenced in a study of cytomegalovirus exposure and HLA in healthy donors. 60 Vbeta and 13 Jbeta primers were used in PCR. Sequencing was performed with immunoSEQ multiplex PCR; in TCRdb, only in-frame clones are kept and a portion is missing. This sample carries 150,000 to 200,000 clones, around four fifths of them seen once, and the ten largest clones take around 1.5%. Sample: PBMCs. The source of these receptors is a man in his fifties or sixties in good health and CMV-seronegative.

The chain combines TRBV7-2 with TRBJ1-4, with a tentative D call TRBD1 (5 bases). Germline V gene lookup returns CDR1 SGHTA and CDR2 FQGNSA. The length of the CDR3 is 15 residues. V dropped 8 bases and J dropped 7 bases, with 20 bases sitting between them. As DNA, the CDR3 is TGTGCCAGCGCCCCTATCCTCGGGGGGAGTGAAAAACTGTTTTTT. Protein sequence: CASAPILGGSEKLFF. Drawing the rest from reference TRBV7-2 and TRBJ1-4, the complete variable domain is GAGVSQSPSNKVTEKGKDVELRCDPISGHTALYWYRQSLGQGLEFLIYFQGNSAPDKSGLPSDRFSAERTGGSVSTLTIQRTQQEDSAVYLCASAPILGGSEKLFFGSGTQLSVL.

The chain links TRBV5-1 to TRBJ2-5; D is perhaps TRBD1 (5 bases). Trimming pared 2 bases from V and 3 bases from J, leaving 8 bases between. This CDR3 has 13 amino acids. CDR1 is SGHRS, CDR2 YFSETQ, per germline. Written as DNA, the CDR3 is TGCGCCAGCAGCTTACAGGCTGAAGAGACCCAGTACTTC. Translating it yields CASSLQAEETQYF.

The chain joins TRBV6-6 to TRBJ2-7; D may be TRBD1 (6 bases). Germline V gene sequence: CDR1 MNHNY, CDR2 SVGAGI (reference sequence). Trimming took 6 bases from V and 2 from J, leaving 14 bases between them. This CDR3 contains 14 residues. The CDR3 DNA is TGTGCCAGCAGCACTGACAGGCGAGCCTACGAGCAGTACTTC. It encodes CASSTDRRAYEQYF.

This rearrangement joins TRBV6-5 to TRBJ2-7; TRBD1 is a possible D gene (6 bases). Looked up from germline, CDR1 is MNHEY and CDR2 is SVGAGI. The CDR3 spans 14 residues. Trimming stripped 6 bases from V and 1 base from J, with 13 bases between. The CDR3 spells CASSQDRISYEQYF. In DNA form, the CDR3 reads TGTGCCAGCAGCCAAGACAGGATTTCCTACGAGCAGTACTTC.

This chain uses TRBV7-2 with TRBJ1-1; possibly TRBD1 for D (5 bases). The CDR3 extends over 15 amino acids. V was pared by 7 bases and J by 1 base, with 16 bases between. CDR1 SGHTA and CDR2 FQGNSA come from the germline V gene. In nucleotides, the CDR3 is TGTGCCAGCAAGTTGCAGGGCAGCCCGAACACTGAAGCTTTCTTT. It specifies CASKLQGSPNTEAFF.

Here the CDR3 DNA reads TGTGCCAGCAGCTCGCCCGCCCAGGCCCTTTCTAACACTGAAGCTTTCTTT. It yields the protein CASSSPAQALSNTEAFF. The J gene is TRBJ1-1, the V gene TRBV11-2; no definite D call. Looked up from germline, CDR1 is SGHAT and CDR2 is FQNNGV. The CDR3 covers 17 residues. V lost 4 bases and J lost 2, with 20 bases in between.

The rearrangement joins TRBV6-1 to TRBJ1-3; D gene uncertain. V dropped 2 bases and J dropped 8 bases, with 16 bases sitting between them. The CDR3 spans 15 residues. Germline CDR1 and CDR2: MNHNS and SASEGT. The CDR3 DNA sequence: TGTGCCAGCAGTGAATTTTATAAAGAGGATTACACCATATATTTT. It specifies CASSEFYKEDYTIYF.

The rearrangement links TRBV5-4 to TRBJ1-4, with TRBD1 identical over 7 bases. CDR1 and CDR2 (germline): SGHNT, YYREEE (reference sequence). The CDR3 is made up of 14 amino acids. The V segment lost 4 bases and the J segment 7 bases; nucleotides outside the gene matches: 7. The CDR3 reads CASSAQGPPEKLFF. CDR3 sequence (DNA): TGTGCCAGCAGCGCACAGGGGCCCCCTGAAAAACTGTTTTTT.

The genes are TRBV6-6 and TRBJ2-7; 10 bases are a match to TRBD2. This CDR3 is 16 amino acids long. V lost 0 bases to trimming and J lost 7 bases; unmatched junction nucleotides: 9. Germline CDR1 reads MNHNY; CDR2 reads SVGAGI (reference sequence). This chain's CDR3 is CASSYSSSSGSGEQYF. The CDR3 DNA reads as TGTGCCAGCAGTTACTCGAGTTCTAGCGGGAGTGGTGAGCAGTACTTC.

V gene TRBV27 combines with J gene TRBJ2-5; the match to TRBD1 covers 10 bases. The CDR3 runs to 16 residues. The germline gives CDR1 MNHEY, CDR2 SMNVEV (reference sequence). The V and J ends lost 5 bases and 5 bases, in that order; junction bases with no gene match: 11. The CDR3 region has the DNA TGTGCCAGCAGTCTTCTCGGACAGGGGGAAATGGAGACCCAGTACTTC. It is translated as CASSLLGQGEMETQYF.

This chain connects TRBV6-1 to TRBJ2-1; 10 bases align to TRBD2. Germline lookup yields CDR1 MNHNS and CDR2 SASEGT. Losses at the gene ends were 4 bases for V and 4 bases for J; bases not matched to a gene: 4. The CDR3 has 15 amino acids. The CDR3 DNA follows: TGTGCCAGCAGTGTACTTAGCGGGGGGTACAATGAGCAGTTCTTC. Protein: CASSVLSGGYNEQFF.

J is TRBJ1-2 and V is TRBV28; the D is unclear. Per germline, CDR1 MDHEN and CDR2 SYDVKM. Between the trimmed V and J ends, which lost 10 bases and 4 bases, there was a span of 10 bases. The CDR3 covers 11 residues. In DNA form, the CDR3 reads TGTGCCATTAGCGAGGGCTATGGCTACACCTTC. Encoded protein: CAISEGYGYTF.

V gene TRBV6-1 combines with J gene TRBJ2-6; maybe TRBD1 (6 bases). Trimming removed 2 bases at V and 4 bases at J, with 15 bases between. Germline CDR1 and CDR2: MNHNS and SASEGT. CDR3 length equals 17 residues. The DNA for the CDR3 is TGTGCCAGCAGTGAATCGGCAGGGGCTAGCGGGGCCAACGTCCTGACTTTC. Protein product: CASSESAGASGANVLTF.

This clone was seen once. The chain is built from TRBV18 and TRBJ2-2; no clear D gene. The germline V gene has CDR1 KGHSH and CDR2 LQKENI. V was trimmed by 2 bases and J by 3 bases, leaving 7 bases between them. The CDR3 spans 14 residues. CDR3 sequence reads: CASSPMSDTGELFF. CDR3 coding DNA: TGTGCCAGCTCACCAATGAGTGACACCGGGGAGCTGTTTTTT.

The gene calls are TRBV4-2 and TRBJ2-1; 10 bases are a match to TRBD2. Germline CDR1 LGHNA, CDR2 YNFKEQ. Unmatched junction bases numbered 5, after V lost 2 bases and J lost 4 bases. The CDR3 is made up of 16 amino acids. The CDR3, as DNA: TGTGCCAGCAGCCAATCGACGACTAGCGGGTACAATGAGCAGTTCTTC. It translates to CASSQSTTSGYNEQFF.

V usage is TRBV28 and J usage is TRBJ2-1; TRBD2 matches 8 bases. The CDR3 runs to 15 residues. In germline, CDR1 is MDHEN, CDR2 SYDVKM. The trim removed 6 bases at V and 8 bases at J, leaving 12 bases unmatched. CDR3 nucleotides: TGTGCCAGCAGACTGGGACTAGGGGGATTGGATGAGCAGTTCTTC. Encoded protein: CASRLGLGGLDEQFF. The variable domain in full, with the rest retrieved from reference TRBV28 and TRBJ2-1, is DVKVTQSSRYLVKRTGEKVFLECVQDMDHENMFWYRQDPGLGLRLIYFSYDVKMKEKGDIPEGYSVSREKKERFSLILESASTNQTSMYLCASRLGLGGLDEQFFGPGTRLTVL.

As concerns this clone: Its ends do not fully match the called genes, so a read error is possible. The gene calls are TRBV7-9 and TRBJ2-7, with 7 positions matching TRBD2. Germline V gives CDR1 SEHNR, CDR2 FQNEAQ (reference sequence). This CDR3 has 14 amino acids. The DNA for the CDR3 is TGTTCCAGCAGCTTCTCTAGCGGTCCCTACGAGCAGTACTTC. It encodes CSSSFSSGPYEQYF.

This clone was found once. The chain carries TRBV7-2 and TRBJ1-6; unclear D gene. The CDR3 runs 14 residues. The V gene's germline CDR1 is SGHTA and CDR2 FQGNSA. The germline V and J ends were trimmed by 8 bases and 0 bases, with 8 bases remaining between them. The CDR3: CASGESSYNSPLHF. The CDR3 DNA follows: TGTGCCAGCGGGGAGAGCTCCTATAATTCACCCCTCCACTTT.

The genes are TRBV5-1 and TRBJ1-4, with 8 nucleotides matching TRBD1. This CDR3 has 14 residues. V was clipped by 4 bases and J by 8 bases; unmatched bases: 7. Per germline, CDR1 SGHRS and CDR2 YFSETQ. The CDR3 DNA is TGCGCCAGCAGCGGGACCGGGACAGGAGAAAAACTGTTTTTT. Protein product: CASSGTGTGEKLFF.

The chain combines TRBV7-9 with TRBJ2-1, with D tentatively TRBD1 (6 bases). Germline CDR1 reads SEHNR; CDR2 reads FQNEAQ (reference sequence). Trimming stripped 4 bases from V and 8 bases from J, with 15 bases between. CDR3 size: 14 residues. The CDR3 DNA is TGTGCCAGCAGCTCCACCGGGACATCCTATGAGCAGTTCTTC. Protein product: CASSSTGTSYEQFF.

This clone has more than one count but fewer than ten. The V gene is TRBV4-3, the J gene TRBJ2-7; 7 bases match TRBD1. The trim removed 1 base at V and 4 bases at J, leaving 10 bases unmatched. Germline assignment: CDR1 LGHNA and CDR2 YSLEER. This CDR3 has 16 amino acids. The CDR3 nucleotides are TGCGCCAGCAGCCAAGGCTTCGGGACAGCAGAGTACGAGCAGTACTTC. Translated, it gives CASSQGFGTAEYEQYF.

This chain joins TRBV18 and TRBJ2-5; the D is unclear. The germline gives CDR1 KGHSH, CDR2 LQKENI. Trimming left V 1 base short and J 5 bases short, with 8 bases between. The CDR3 contains 13 residues. CDR3 residues: CASSPRLSETQYF. CDR3 bases: TGTGCCAGCTCACCACGTCTTAGTGAGACCCAGTACTTC.

The gene calls are TRBV6-1 and TRBJ2-7, with TRBD1 matching 7 bases. V was clipped by 4 bases and J by 4 bases; unmatched bases: 10. Per germline, CDR1 MNHNS and CDR2 SASEGT. The CDR3 runs 15 residues. The CDR3 DNA sequence: TGTGCCAGCAGTGGCCCGAGGACAGGTAATTACGAGCAGTACTTC. Encoded protein: CASSGPRTGNYEQYF.

The gene calls are TRBV11-1 and TRBJ2-1, with D maybe TRBD2 (5 bases). The CDR3 has 11 residues. CDR1 is SGHAT and CDR2 is FQDESV in the germline V gene (reference sequence). Trimming pared 7 bases from V and 9 bases from J, leaving 10 bases between. The CDR3 nucleotides are TGTGCCAGCACCGCGGCGGGTGAGCAGTTCTTC. This translates into CASTAAGEQFF.

The count of this clone is one. This chain links TRBV5-8 with TRBJ2-4, with 7 bases that match TRBD2. This CDR3 is built from 13 residues. V dropped 0 bases and J dropped 15; count of bases not matched to a gene: 9. Germline CDR1 and CDR2: SGHTS and YDEGEE. CDR3 region: CASSLVAGDGGYF. In DNA, the CDR3 is TGTGCCAGCAGCTTGGTCGCGGGAGATGGGGGGTACTTC. Full variable domain (remainder filled in from reference TRBV5-8 and TRBJ2-4): EAGVTQSPTHLIKTRGQQATLRCSPISGHTSVYWYQQALGLGLQFLLWYDEGEERNRGNFPPRFSGRQFPNYSSELNVNALELEDSALYLCASSLVAGDGGYFGAGTRLSVL.

This clone was counted a single time. V gene TRBV5-4 combines with J gene TRBJ2-4; 8 bases agree with TRBD1. CDR3 length: 16 amino acids. Trimming removed 3 bases from V and 0 bases from J; junction bases left unmatched: 5. CDR1 SGHNT and CDR2 YYREEE come from the germline V gene (reference sequence). The CDR3 DNA reads as TGTGCCAGCAGCTCCCCTGGGACAGGAGCCAAAAACATTCAGTACTTC. Protein: CASSSPGTGAKNIQYF.

The chain carries TRBV19 and TRBJ1-5, with D unclear. Trimming removed 3 bases from V and 5 bases from J, with 8 bases in between. Germline loops: CDR1 LNHDA, CDR2 SQIVND (reference sequence). CDR3 size: 13 residues. In DNA, the CDR3 is TGTGCCAGTAGTATGGGCAGATATCAGCCCCAGCATTTT. Its translation is CASSMGRYQPQHF.

The rearrangement joins TRBV4-2 to TRBJ2-3, with 7 bases that match TRBD1. V dropped 4 bases and J dropped 1; count of bases not matched to a gene: 8. The CDR3 loop spans 16 amino acids. The germline V gene encodes CDR1 LGHNA and CDR2 YNFKEQ. The CDR3 loop reads CASSRLQGEGTDTQYF. The DNA of the CDR3 is TGTGCCAGCAGCCGATTGCAGGGGGAAGGCACAGATACGCAGTATTTT.

The chain is built from TRBV5-1 and TRBJ1-2; 11 bases are shared with TRBD1. The CDR3 length is 17 residues. Losses at the gene ends were 0 bases for V and 6 bases for J; bases not matched to a gene: 10. The germline CDR1 and CDR2 sequences are SGHRS and YFSETQ. CDR3 DNA sequence: TGCGCCAGCAGCTTGGCCGGGGGGACAGGGGGTCGGAATGGCTACACCTTC. Amino acid sequence: CASSLAGGTGGRNGYTF.

The chain is built from TRBV6-1 and TRBJ1-5, with 8 positions matching TRBD1. Germline trimming cut 4 bases from V and 7 bases from J; bases unmatched to any gene: 18. CDR3 length equals 18 residues. Germline assignment: CDR1 MNHNS and CDR2 SASEGT. CDR3 in amino acids: CASSVKTGQEGRSQPQHF. For the CDR3, the DNA is TGTGCCAGCAGTGTTAAAACGGGACAGGAGGGAAGAAGCCAGCCCCAGCATTTT.